These T cell receptor beta chains were read from a single sample in a study of graft-versus-host responses after intestinal transplantation. Libraries were prepared by immunoSEQ multiplex PCR; TCRdb keeps only in-frame clonotypes and omits some of them. The sample lists around 100,000 clones; 85% to 95% were seen once. Their antigens are not known. The input for sequencing was unstimulated CD8+ T cells sorted from spleen or lymph node cells, taken before transplant. These receptor sequences come from a human donor who was the organ donor for an intestinal transplant. CDR3s include the opening cysteine and the closing phenylalanine or tryptophan. The order of the fields is J gene, V gene, CDR3 protein.

TRBJ2-7 | TRBV27 | CASSLGQGFSYEQYF
TRBJ2-7 | TRBV11-2 | CASSFRFDEQYF
TRBJ2-7 | TRBV10-2 | CASRLGGSGEQYF
TRBJ2-3 | TRBV28 | CASSLGTSGFSTDTQYF
TRBJ2-1 | TRBV6-6 | CASKIDSSSYNEQFF
TRBJ2-7 | TRBV27 | CASGRLMEQYF
TRBJ2-7 | TRBV27 | CASSLDRGGNEQYF
TRBJ2-7 | TRBV14 | CASSHRDTYYEQYF
TRBJ2-6 | TRBV4-1 | CASSPPGGALSGANVLTF
TRBJ2-3 | TRBV4-1 | CASSQFRTSGDTQYF
TRBJ1-4 | TRBV30 | CAWSVNREDEKLFF
TRBJ2-2 | TRBV19 | CASTGAGTTGELFF
TRBJ1-1 | TRBV11-1 | CASSLEGNTEAFF
TRBJ1-3 | TRBV9 | CASSGVISGNTIYF
TRBJ2-3 | TRBV14 | CASSQEGERLSTDTQYF
TRBJ1-3 | TRBV6-5 | CASQPEESPGNTIYF